These T cell receptor beta chains were read from a single sample in a study of CD8 T cells in Susac syndrome. TCRdb reanalysed the immunoSEQ multiplex PCR reads using MiXCR and keeps one entry per CDR3 protein. There are roughly 200,000 distinct CDR3 sequences in the sample; roughly 94% occur only once, and approximately 0.1% lies in the top ten. Sequenced input: CD4+ T cells from PBMCs. These receptors originate from a human donor in good health. Both conserved end residues are part of each CDR3. The D gene is left open where the match is weak. Clone sizes are given selectively: once, few, many, or a class where the clone is expanded.

NA TRBJ1-2 NA TRBV12-3/TRBV12-4 CASRQGRGAGYTF TGTGCCAGCAGACAGGGAAGGGGCGCTGGCTACACCTTC
NA TRBJ2-6 NA TRBV29-1 CSPSGSPSGANVLTF TGCAGCCCCTCAGGTTCCCCCTCTGGGGCCAACGTCCTGACTTTC
NA TRBJ2-1 NA TRBV20-1 CSAADFYNEQFF TGCAGTGCCGCGGATTTTTACAATGAGCAGTTCTTC
NA TRBJ1-5 NA TRBV4-1 CARTQYLPGNQPQHF TGCGCCAGGACTCAGTATTTACCTGGCAATCAGCCCCAGCATTTT
TRBD2 TRBJ2-3 NA TRBV27 CASSLLAGVIGTDTQYF TGTGCCAGCAGTTTACTAGCGGGGGTGATAGGCACAGATACGCAGTATTTT
NA TRBJ1-5 NA TRBV3-1 CASSQARGRNQPQHF TGTGCCAGCAGCCAGGCCCGGGGACGGAATCAGCCCCAGCATTTT
NA TRBJ2-1 NA TRBV12-3/TRBV12-4 CASSLNEMGEQFF TGTGCCAGCAGTTTAAACGAAATGGGTGAGCAGTTCTTC
TRBD2 TRBJ2-1 once TRBV29-1 CSAAMSGGADEQFF TGCAGCGCCGCTATGAGCGGGGGGGCCGATGAGCAGTTCTTC
TRBD2 TRBJ2-1 NA TRBV12-3/TRBV12-4 CASSPGLAPYNEQFF TGTGCCAGCAGTCCTGGACTAGCACCCTACAATGAGCAGTTCTTC
NA TRBJ1-2 NA TRBV29-1 CSVRDTNYGYTF TGCAGCGTCCGGGACACTAACTATGGCTACACCTTC
NA TRBJ1-1 few TRBV29-1 CSVGGRDTEAFF TGCAGCGTTGGAGGACGGGACACTGAAGCTTTCTTT
NA TRBJ2-2 NA TRBV20-1 CSAERYTGELFF TGCAGTGCGGAGCGGTACACCGGGGAGCTGTTTTTT
TRBD1 TRBJ2-5 NA TRBV12-3/TRBV12-4 CASSIRQGRQETQYF TGTGCCAGCAGCATAAGACAGGGACGTCAAGAGACCCAGTACTTC
NA TRBJ1-6 NA TRBV20-1 CSAGGRINSPLHF TGCAGTGCTGGGGGACGGATAAATTCACCCCTCCACTTT
NA TRBJ1-2 NA TRBV28 CASSLIGRDYGYTF TGTGCCAGCAGCTTAATCGGGAGGGACTATGGCTACACCTTC
NA TRBJ2-3 NA TRBV20-1 CSARDVQGSTDTQYF TGCAGTGCTAGAGATGTGCAGGGAAGCACAGATACGCAGTATTTT
TRBD1 TRBJ2-7 NA TRBV28 CASPPTGASSYEQYF TGTGCCAGCCCACCGACAGGGGCGAGCTCCTACGAGCAGTACTTC
NA TRBJ2-1 NA TRBV30 CAWSREWVLFF TGTGCCTGGAGTCGAGAGTGGGTACTGTTCTTC
NA TRBJ2-7 NA TRBV20-1 CSGTKLGSGEQYF TGCAGTGGGACCAAACTGGGATCAGGAGAGCAGTACTTC
NA TRBJ2-1 once TRBV6-1 CASSEMRSNEQFF TGTGCCAGCAGTGAAATGCGGAGCAATGAGCAGTTCTTC
TRBD2 TRBJ2-1 once TRBV20-1 CSAERLAGEQFF TGCAGTGCTGAAAGACTAGCGGGCGAGCAGTTCTTC
NA TRBJ2-3 NA TRBV24-1 CATSTYLSTDTQYF TGTGCCACCAGTACCTACCTAAGCACAGATACGCAGTATTTT
NA TRBJ2-3 NA TRBV6-6 CASTIGDTQYF TGTGCCAGCACGATTGGGGATACGCAGTATTTT
NA TRBJ2-3 NA TRBV9 CASSAWGDTQYF TGTGCCAGCAGCGCGTGGGGAGATACGCAGTATTTT
NA TRBJ2-2 NA TRBV24-1 CATSDADTNTGELFF TGTGCCACCAGTGACGCAGACACGAACACCGGGGAGCTGTTTTTT
NA TRBJ2-7 NA TRBV2 CASSEIVGEQYF TGTGCCAGCAGTGAAATCGTGGGAGAGCAGTACTTC
NA TRBJ2-4 NA TRBV29-1 CSVDGGTAENIQYF TGCAGCGTTGATGGGGGGACGGCGGAAAACATTCAGTACTTC
TRBD1 TRBJ1-2 NA TRBV12-3/TRBV12-4 CASSLGTGDYGYTF TGTGCCAGCAGTTTGGGAACAGGGGACTATGGCTACACCTTC
TRBD2 TRBJ2-5 NA TRBV20-1 CSARVSAGGTQYF TGCAGTGCTAGAGTGTCTGCGGGGGGGACCCAGTACTTC
TRBD1 TRBJ1-5 NA TRBV20-1 CSAGAGTGVSSNQPQHF TGCAGTGCTGGAGCCGGGACAGGGGTTTCTAGCAATCAGCCCCAGCATTTT
NA TRBJ1-6 NA TRBV9 CASSSSIGEATDLTLHF TGTGCCAGCAGCTCGAGTATTGGCGAGGCCACCGATTTGACCCTCCACTTT
NA TRBJ1-2 NA TRBV4-3 CASSQDGQGIDGYTF TGCGCCAGCAGCCAAGATGGCCAGGGAATCGATGGCTACACCTTC
NA TRBJ1-6 NA TRBV25-1 CASSDSSGGDSPLHF TGTGCCAGCAGTGATTCGTCGGGCGGCGACTCACCCCTCCACTTT
NA TRBJ2-3 NA TRBV2 CASSEGLTDTQYF TGTGCCAGCAGTGAAGGATTAACAGATACGCAGTATTTT
TRBD2 TRBJ2-3 NA TRBV3-1 CASSQPSGSTDTQYF TGTGCCAGCAGCCAACCTAGCGGTAGCACAGATACGCAGTATTTT
TRBD1 TRBJ1-5 NA TRBV2 CASSDRTGFGPQHF TGTGCCAGCAGTGACCGGACAGGGTTTGGGCCCCAGCATTTT
NA TRBJ1-1 NA TRBV12-5 CASGSPPLGTEAFF TGTGCTAGTGGTTCGCCTCCTCTGGGCACTGAAGCTTTCTTT
NA TRBJ2-3 NA TRBV4-3 CASSQDSSTTDTQYF TGCGCCAGCAGCCAAGATTCGTCTACCACAGATACGCAGTATTTT
TRBD1 TRBJ2-7 NA TRBV6-5 CASRGQLSGGEQYF TGTGCCAGCAGGGGACAGCTTTCCGGAGGCGAGCAGTACTTC
TRBD2 TRBJ2-2 NA TRBV29-1 CSAPTSGNTGELFF TGCAGCGCTCCAACTAGCGGGAACACCGGGGAGCTGTTTTTT
NA TRBJ1-3 NA TRBV20-1 CSARDLAGNTIYF TGCAGTGCTAGAGATCTCGCTGGAAACACCATATATTTT
NA TRBJ2-1 NA TRBV6-1 CASSESRGSEQFF TGTGCCAGCAGTGAATCAAGGGGAAGTGAGCAGTTCTTC
TRBD2 TRBJ2-2 NA TRBV3-1 CASSQVWSGGLTGELFF TGTGCCAGCAGCCAAGTTTGGAGCGGGGGTCTGACCGGGGAGCTGTTTTTT
NA TRBJ2-3 once TRBV7-9 CAGGPGDTQYF TGTGCCGGGGGGCCGGGGGATACGCAGTATTTT
TRBD2 TRBJ2-3 once TRBV20-1 CSVPGLARGADTQYF TGCAGTGTCCCGGGACTAGCGCGAGGGGCAGATACGCAGTATTTT
NA TRBJ1-1 NA TRBV25-1 CASSGLIGEAFF TGTGCCAGCAGTGGGCTTATAGGGGAAGCTTTCTTT
TRBD1 TRBJ2-3 NA TRBV28 CAVDRQGIDTQYF TGTGCCGTCGATAGACAGGGGATAGATACGCAGTATTTT
NA TRBJ2-3 NA TRBV20-1 CSARSTGDTQYF TGCAGTGCGAGATCCACGGGAGATACGCAGTATTTT